This T cell receptor (beta chain) emerged from a study of shared clonotypes between healthy human individuals. Here immunoSEQ multiplex PCR was the method, and the copy in TCRdb shows in-frame clones only, minus some. The sample has some 2.4 million clones, approximately 94% seen once. Germline CDR1 and CDR2: MDHEN and SYDVKM. CDR3 length: 13 residues. V dropped 3 bases and J dropped 8; count of bases not matched to a gene: 1. The origin of this receptor is a man younger than 35 in good health. Some clones in this sample may be carry-over from other donors' samples. V and J are TRBV28 and TRBJ1-4; 9 bases match TRBD1. The sequenced material came from naive CD4+ T cells from PBMCs. Subset of the sample: CD45RA+ positively selected. Here the CDR3 DNA reads TGTGCCAGCAGTTTCGGGACAGGGGAAAAACTGTTTTTT. Protein: CASSFGTGEKLFF.